These T cell receptor beta chains were read from a single sample in a study of blood T cell repertoires in COVID-19. The protocol was immunoSEQ multiplex PCR, while the TCRdb copy is restricted to in-frame clones and leaves out a portion. In the table there are under 250,000 clones, approximately 82% of which are singletons. The material sequenced was peripheral blood. The receptors were sampled from a woman between 65 and 79 years old with active or convalescent COVID-19. The CDR3 runs from the conserved cysteine through the conserved F or W. The D gene is left open where the match is weak. Some rows have no size entry. The others give once, few or many, or a class for an expanded clone.

NA,TRBV28,TRBJ1-5,NA,TGTGCCAGCAGCCGACAGCGCAATCAGCCCCAGCATTTT,CASSRQRNQPQHF
TRBD1,TRBV12-5,TRBJ2-7,NA,TGTGCTAGTGGTTACGCCGGGACAGGGTTCGCCTACGAGCAGTACTTC,CASGYAGTGFAYEQYF
TRBD2,TRBV28,TRBJ2-7,NA,TGTGCCAGCAGTCCCCCGGGGGGGCGCCTGAGCTCCTACGAGCAGTACTTC,CASSPPGGRLSSYEQYF
NA,TRBV21-1,TRBJ1-2,once,TGTGCCAGCAGCAACGGTGAGGGCTACACCTTC,CASSNGEGYTF
NA,TRBV12-5,TRBJ2-5,NA,TGTGCTAGTGGTTTGGCCCTGGGGGGGACCCAGTACTTC,CASGLALGGTQYF
NA,TRBV6-5,TRBJ1-5,NA,TGTGCCAGCAGTCCCAGGGTCAATCAGCCCCAGCATTTT,CASSPRVNQPQHF
NA,TRBV19,TRBJ1-2,NA,TGTGCCAGTAGTATAGCTCGTGGGGGGGCGAGATTGGATGGCTACACCTTC,CASSIARGGARLDGYTF
TRBD1,TRBV18,TRBJ1-5,NA,TGTGCCAGCTCACCGGGACAGAGGCAGCCCCAGCATTTT,CASSPGQRQPQHF
TRBD2,TRBV28,TRBJ2-3,NA,TGTGCCAGCAGTTTGCCCCCTGCGGGAGGGCCAACAGATACGCAGTATTTT,CASSLPPAGGPTDTQYF
NA,TRBV10-3,TRBJ1-5,NA,TGTGCCATCGGGGCAAATCAGCCCCAGCATTTT,CAIGANQPQHF
TRBD1,TRBV5-1,TRBJ1-6,NA,TGCGCCAGCAGCAAAGGACAGGGCCCGTCTGATAATTCACCCCTCCACTTT,CASSKGQGPSDNSPLHF
TRBD2,TRBV5-1,TRBJ2-7,NA,TGCGCCAGCAGCATGCGGGGGGGGCCCAACGAGCAGTACTTC,CASSMRGGPNEQYF
NA,TRBV11-3,TRBJ2-4,NA,TGTGCCAGCAGCTTAGGACTTGGTATTCAGTACTTC,CASSLGLGIQYF
TRBD2,TRBV15,TRBJ2-7,NA,TGTGCCACCAGCAGTAGCGGGAGCTCCTACGAGCAGTACTTC,CATSSSGSSYEQYF
TRBD1,TRBV6-5,TRBJ1-2,NA,TGTGCCAGCAGTTACTCGAGACAGGGGGGGGACTATGGCTACACCTTC,CASSYSRQGGDYGYTF
NA,TRBV28,TRBJ1-4,NA,TGTGCCAGCAGCCCAGTGGGGCTAACTAATGAAAAACTGTTTTTT,CASSPVGLTNEKLFF